Included here is one T cell receptor (beta chain) sequence, with context. Its antigen is unknown. The study ran its PCR with 60 Vbeta and 13 Jbeta primers. Sequencing used immunoSEQ multiplex PCR; TCRdb keeps in-frame clones, though not all of them. The repertoire has fewer than 200,000 clones, approximately 80% of them found once; the top ten carry 0.6% to 0.9%. This sample is drawn from a study of cytomegalovirus exposure and HLA in healthy donors. This CDR3 has 11 residues. Germline V CDR1 and CDR2: LGHNA, YNFKEQ. V was shortened by 0 bases and J by 7 bases, with 4 bases between the two germline ends. Study results and limitations: Analysis performed later showed TCR beta chains linked to HLA being more clonally expanded than equally common others. A later analysis found most CMV-associated TCR beta chains apparently HLA-restricted.

Input material: PBMCs. The TCR comes from a female donor in good health and CMV-seronegative. The chain has TRBV4-2 and TRBJ2-7; D gene ambiguous. The CDR3 is CASSQEREQYF. CDR3 in DNA: TGTGCCAGCAGCCAAGAGAGGGAGCAGTACTTC.